What follows describes a single T cell receptor beta chain. These data are taken from a study of blood T cell repertoires in COVID-19. Trimming cost V 5 bases and J 0 bases, with 20 bases left between them. The length of the CDR3 is 18 residues. Germline assignment: CDR1 LNHDA and CDR2 SQIVND (reference sequence). Only in-frame clones appear in the TCRdb table, and some are missing; sequencing was by immunoSEQ multiplex PCR. The data contain under 300,000 clones, 80% to 90% of them singletons. Sequencing was done on a sample of PBMCs or T cells enriched from blood (not recorded which). V is TRBV19 and J is TRBJ2-1, with D uncertain. The TCR comes from a woman under 30 who had recovered from COVID-19. The CDR3 region is CASSPKPSLGSSYNEQFF. CDR3 sequence (DNA): TGTGCCAGTAGTCCCAAACCCTCCCTTGGTAGCTCCTACAATGAGCAGTTCTTC.